The 11 T cell receptor beta chains below were found in one sample sequenced in a study of OX40 agonist ivuxolimab in advanced cancers. Clones were read by immunoSEQ multiplex PCR, and TCRdb kept only the in-frame ones, dropping some. The table lists some 12,000 clones, 79% of them singletons. The starting material was CD4+ or CD8+ T cells sorted from blood, obtained in a trial of the OX40 agonist ivuxolimab. The receptors originated from an adult with an advanced solid tumor such as melanoma, head and neck, liver or kidney cancer.

The V and J genes are TRBV2 and TRBJ2-2, with TRBD2 identical over 7 bases. Germline values: CDR1 SNHLY, CDR2 FYNNEI. The CDR3 has 17 amino acids. J lost 6 bases, V lost 8 bases, and 18 bases had no gene match. The chain's CDR3 is CASYPSFGGRLSGELFF. As DNA, the CDR3 is TGTGCCAGCTATCCCTCCTTTGGCGGGAGACTGTCCGGGGAGCTGTTTTTT. The full variable domain, in which reference TRBV2 and TRBJ2-2 provide the parts outside the CDR3, is EPEVTQTPSHQVTQMGQEVILRCVPISNHLYFYWYRQILGQKVEFLVSFYNNEISEKSEIFDDQFSVERPDGSNFTLKIRSTKLEDSAMYFCASYPSFGGRLSGELFFGEGSRLTVL.

This rearrangement joins TRBV29-1 to TRBJ2-7, with 8 bases matching TRBD2. The CDR3 spans 15 residues. Trimming took 0 bases from V and 3 from J; bases not matched to a gene: 7. CDR1 is SQVTM and CDR2 is ANQGSEA in the germline V gene. CDR3 region: CSVEEAGAVNYEQYF. DNA of the CDR3: TGCAGCGTTGAAGAAGCGGGGGCTGTTAACTACGAGCAGTACTTC.

The genes are TRBV9 and TRBJ2-3; TRBD2 matches 10 bases. Germline lookup yields CDR1 SGDLS and CDR2 YYNGEE. J was trimmed by 2 bases and V by 0 bases; bases with no gene match: 6. CDR3 length: 17 residues. The CDR3 DNA sequence: TGTGCCAGCAGCGTAGAAGGAGCGGGGGGGTTCACAGATACGCAGTATTTT. Its translation is CASSVEGAGGFTDTQYF.

This sequence joins TRBV28 and TRBJ1-6, with no clear D. Deletions cut 7 bases from V and 8 bases from J, with 24 bases between. The CDR3 is 17 residues long. Germline CDR1 reads MDHEN; CDR2 reads SYDVKM. DNA for the CDR3: TGTGCCAGCATTAAACCGGGAACCCGTATGACCGATTCACCCCTCCACTTT. The encoded protein is CASIKPGTRMTDSPLHF.

This clone was found once. This specimen includes other DNA sequences encoding the same CDR3. This chain links TRBV4-1 with TRBJ2-1; D might be TRBD1 (5 bases). V was trimmed by 4 bases and J by 3 bases, leaving 13 bases between them. CDR3 length equals 15 residues. The germline V gene has CDR1 MGHRA and CDR2 YSYEKL. CDR3 nucleotides: TGCGCCAGCAGCCTCTCGGTCGACAGCTACAATGAGCAGTTCTTC. It translates to CASSLSVDSYNEQFF.

This chain uses TRBV2 with TRBJ2-2; no clear D. The germline gives CDR1 SNHLY, CDR2 FYNNEI. The CDR3 has 11 residues. Deletions cut 7 bases from V and 4 bases from J, with 4 bases between. The CDR3 nucleotides are TGTGCCAGCACGCCCACCGGGGAGCTGTTTTTT. Its translation is CASTPTGELFF. Together with reference TRBV2 and TRBJ2-2, the CDR3 gives the full variable domain: EPEVTQTPSHQVTQMGQEVILRCVPISNHLYFYWYRQILGQKVEFLVSFYNNEISEKSEIFDDQFSVERPDGSNFTLKIRSTKLEDSAMYFCASTPTGELFFGEGSRLTVL.

The chain has TRBV18 and TRBJ2-5; D may be TRBD1 (5 bases). This CDR3 has 16 residues. Trimming took 5 bases from V and 5 from J, leaving 21 bases between them. CDR1 is KGHSH, CDR2 LQKENI, per germline. The CDR3 loop is CASSSGTSGARETQYF. DNA for the CDR3: TGTGCCAGCTCATCCGGCACCAGTGGGGCAAGGGAGACCCAGTACTTC.

This clone was recorded only once. The chain recombines TRBV9 with TRBJ2-7, with 10 positions matching TRBD1. The CDR3 loop spans 15 amino acids. Germline CDR1 SGDLS, CDR2 YYNGEE. The ends lost 0 bases at V and 5 bases at J; junction bases unmatched: 5. The CDR3 reads CASSVEGQGRNEQYF. CDR3 nucleotide sequence: TGTGCCAGCAGCGTAGAGGGACAGGGGAGGAACGAGCAGTACTTC.

This clone showed up just once. This chain uses TRBV29-1 with TRBJ2-1, with D tentatively TRBD1 or TRBD2 (5 bases each). With 4 bases removed from V and 9 bases from J, the gap between germline ends came to 16 bases. CDR1 and CDR2 from the germline V gene are SQVTM and ANQGSEA. This CDR3 region has 13 residues. The DNA of the CDR3 is TGCAGCGTTGCCTCGGGGCTAGTTGGTGAGCAGTTCTTC. This translates into CSVASGLVGEQFF.

The rearrangement joins TRBV27 to TRBJ2-7, with 7 bases that match TRBD1. CDR1 is MNHEY, CDR2 SMNVEV, per germline (reference sequence). This CDR3 comprises 15 residues. The V gene end was trimmed by 0 bases and the J gene end by 3 bases; junction bases not matched to a gene: 5. The CDR3: CASSLSWGQIYEQYF. The CDR3 DNA reads as TGTGCCAGCAGTTTATCGTGGGGACAGATCTACGAGCAGTACTTC.

The chain links TRBV4-2 to TRBJ2-1; TRBD2 is a possible D gene (7 bases). Trimming stripped 4 bases from V and 0 bases from J, with 10 bases between. The CDR3 has 15 amino acids. Germline values: CDR1 LGHNA, CDR2 YNFKEQ. CDR3 amino acids: CASSPGGSSYNEQFF. The CDR3 DNA is TGTGCCAGCAGCCCGGGGGGCAGCTCCTACAATGAGCAGTTCTTC.